These 15 T cell receptor beta chains were all obtained from the same sample, sequenced in a study of T-cell memory formation after mild COVID-19. TCRdb processed the 5' RACE reads anew with MiXCR; each CDR3 protein has one entry. The profile shows around 310,000 distinct CDR3 sequences, approximately 22% of them singletons. The sequenced sample consisted of PBMCs or a T cell subset sorted from them (not recorded which). Receptor source: a man aged 18 to 29 who had mild COVID-19 (a few samples of this study predate the infection). Cell type and time point are not known.

This CDR3 reads CATSDPRGGENYGYTF. Written as DNA, the CDR3 is TGTGCCACCAGTGATCCCAGAGGCGGGGAGAACTATGGCTACACCTTC. The gene calls are TRBV24-1 and TRBJ1-2; no firm D call. Germline V lookup: CDR1 KGHDR, CDR2 SFDVKD. The CDR3 is 16 residues long. Trimming removed 3 bases at V and 2 bases at J, with 15 bases between.

The chain links TRBV23-1 to TRBJ1-2, with D possibly being TRBD1 (6 bases). TRBV23-1 counts as an open reading frame of uncertain function. This CDR3 has 14 amino acids. With 1 base removed from V and 8 bases from J, the gap between germline ends came to 14 bases. The CDR3 DNA is TGCGCCAGCAGTCAATGGGGGCGGCAGCACGGCTACACCTTC. As protein: CASSQWGRQHGYTF.

The chain uses TRBV29-1 and TRBJ2-7; perhaps TRBD2 as D (5 bases). This CDR3 comprises 13 residues. Per germline, CDR1 SQVTM and CDR2 ANQGSEA. V was cut by 6 bases and J by 1 base, with 13 bases left in between. The CDR3 loop is CSVKAAWSYEQYF. The CDR3 bases are TGCAGCGTAAAAGCGGCGTGGTCCTACGAGCAGTACTTC.

This clonotype appeared a few times. The V call is TRBV24-1, the J call TRBJ1-2, with unresolved D. Germline V gene data show CDR1 as KGHDR and CDR2 as SFDVKD. Trimming left V 3 bases short and J 8 bases short, with 6 bases between. This CDR3 spans 11 amino acids. The CDR3: CATSDRQGYTF. The CDR3 DNA sequence: TGTGCCACCAGTGATCGTCAGGGCTACACCTTC.

The rearrangement links TRBV28 to TRBJ2-7, with 10 bases fitting TRBD1. With 4 bases clipped from V and 5 bases from J, the junction kept 5 bases outside the gene matches. CDR1 is MDHEN, CDR2 SYDVKM, per germline. This CDR3 spans 14 amino acids. The CDR3 sequence: CASSSGQGFNEQYV. As DNA, the CDR3 is TGTGCCAGCAGTTCGGGACAGGGGTTCAACGAGCAGTACGTC.

This clonotype was seen a few times. The chain carries TRBV20-1 and TRBJ1-2; unclear D gene. Trimming stripped 3 bases from V and 2 bases from J, with 10 bases between. From germline, CDR1 is DFQATT and CDR2 SNEGSKA (reference sequence). CDR3 length: 13 residues. The CDR3 DNA follows: TGCAGTGCTAGTGTTTGGCAGAACTATGGCTACACCTTC. Translation gives CSASVWQNYGYTF.

This clonotype was observed a handful of times. The chain employs TRBV7-2 and TRBJ2-1, with D perhaps matching TRBD2 (6 bases). Germline values: CDR1 SGHTA, CDR2 FQGNSA. This CDR3 is 15 amino acids long. The ends were cut back, 1 base at V and 4 bases at J, with 11 bases in the middle. In DNA, the CDR3 is TGTGCCAGCAGCTTAGGGGGGGAGCTATACAATGAGCAGTTCTTC. This gives the protein CASSLGGELYNEQFF.

The J gene is TRBJ2-5, the V gene TRBV2, with D maybe TRBD1 (6 bases). This CDR3 contains 15 residues. Trimming left V 3 bases short and J 1 base short, with 12 bases between. The V gene's germline CDR1 is SNHLY and CDR2 FYNNEI. As DNA, the CDR3 is TGTGCCAGCAGTGAGGGGACAATAATCCAAGAGACCCAGTACTTC. Translation: CASSEGTIIQETQYF.

This chain joins TRBV6-4 and TRBJ1-1; D call uncertain. Germline V gene lookup returns CDR1 MRHNA and CDR2 SNTAGT. Between the trimmed V and J ends, which lost 1 base and 1 base, there was a span of 4 bases. This CDR3 region has 13 residues. The CDR3: CASSDLWNTEAFF. Here the CDR3 DNA reads TGTGCCAGCAGTGACTTGTGGAACACTGAAGCTTTCTTT.

This clonotype was counted between two and nine times. The chain employs TRBV15 and TRBJ2-1; TRBD1 matches at 7 bases. Looked up from germline, CDR1 is LNHNV and CDR2 is YYDKDF (reference sequence). CDR3 length equals 15 residues. The J segment lost 9 bases and the V segment lost 0 bases, leaving 8 bases of the junction unmatched. The CDR3 sequence: CATSREGQGDSEQFF. CDR3 in DNA: TGTGCCACCAGCAGAGAGGGGCAGGGGGACAGTGAGCAGTTCTTC.

This clonotype has just one count. The rearrangement links TRBV27 to TRBJ2-3; 9 bases are shared with TRBD2. Germline V gene lookup returns CDR1 MNHEY and CDR2 SMNVEV (reference sequence). CDR3 size: 17 residues. The V gene end was trimmed by 5 bases and the J gene end by 2 bases; junction bases not matched to a gene: 11. This CDR3 reads CASSPRLAEYLTDTQYF. The DNA of the CDR3 is TGTGCCAGCAGTCCCCGACTAGCGGAGTACCTCACAGATACGCAGTATTTT.

This clonotype was seen only once. The chain combines TRBV7-7 with TRBJ2-1; 8 bases map to TRBD2. This CDR3 comprises 17 residues. V was clipped by 1 base and J by 7 bases; unmatched bases: 12. CDR1 SSHAT and CDR2 FNYEAQ come from the germline V gene (reference sequence). CDR3 region: CASSLESSGASGNEQFF. The CDR3 nucleotides are TGTGCCAGCAGCTTAGAAAGTAGCGGGGCCTCAGGGAATGAGCAGTTCTTC.

This clonotype was counted many times. The gene calls are TRBV29-1 and TRBJ2-7, with D tentatively TRBD2 (6 bases). The V end was cut by 4 bases, the J end by 7 bases, with 11 bases between. Germline CDR1 reads SQVTM; CDR2 reads ANQGSEA. The CDR3 runs 11 residues. The CDR3 bases are TGCAGCGTTGGCGGGGCGAGGGAGCAGTACTTC. This translates into CSVGGAREQYF.

This clonotype was observed at least ten times. The chain is built from TRBV20-1 and TRBJ2-1; TRBD2 might be the D (6 bases). V was trimmed by 0 bases and J by 4 bases, leaving 16 bases between them. Germline CDR1 reads DFQATT; CDR2 reads SNEGSKA (reference sequence). This CDR3 region has 16 residues. CDR3 loop: CSARDYKRATYNEQFF. CDR3 bases: TGCAGTGCTAGAGATTATAAGCGGGCTACTTACAATGAGCAGTTCTTC.

The sample holds a few counts of this clonotype. V gene TRBV19 combines with J gene TRBJ1-2; 7 bases agree with TRBD1. V dropped 4 bases and J dropped 4; count of bases not matched to a gene: 3. CDR1 is LNHDA, CDR2 SQIVND, per germline (reference sequence). CDR3 length: 13 amino acids. The CDR3 sequence: CASSTTGLYGYTF. CDR3 sequence (DNA): TGTGCCAGTAGTACGACAGGGCTCTATGGCTACACCTTC.